These T cell receptor beta chains were read from a single sample in a study of cytomegalovirus exposure and HLA in healthy donors. The assay was immunoSEQ multiplex PCR, and TCRdb's table has in-frame clones only and misses some. The sample consists of 170,000 or so clones, 70% to 80% of them appearing once. Sequences were obtained from PBMCs. These TCRs come from an older woman in good health and CMV-seropositive. Each CDR3 is given with its conserved first and last residue. D genes are given only for firm matches. A row's size may be missing; if present it is once, few, many or a size class.

clone_size	d_call	v_call	j_call	cdr3_nt	cdr3_aa
-	TRBD1	TRBV6-6	TRBJ2-7	TGTGCCAGCAGTTACCCACAGGGGGCGGTCCTCTACGAGCAGTACTTC	CASSYPQGAVLYEQYF
once	-	TRBV5-1	TRBJ1-1	TGCGCCAGCAGCTTGGCAGGGGCCACTGAAGCTTTCTTT	CASSLAGATEAFF
-	TRBD2	TRBV4-2	TRBJ2-7	TGTGCCAGCAGCCGACCGACTAGCGGAAACTACGAGCAGTACTTC	CASSRPTSGNYEQYF
-	TRBD1	TRBV28	TRBJ1-5	TGTGCCAGCAGTTTATCCCAGGGGGCGATTCAGCCCCAGCATTTT	CASSLSQGAIQPQHF
-	TRBD2	TRBV28	TRBJ2-3	TGTGCCAGCAGTTTATCGGGGGGTCCCTATCCAGATACGCAGTATTTT	CASSLSGGPYPDTQYF
once	TRBD1	TRBV7-6	TRBJ1-4	TGTGCCAGCAGCTTAGGGGACAGCAGGAATGAAAAACTGTTTTTT	CASSLGDSRNEKLFF
few	-	TRBV4-1	TRBJ1-2	TGCGCCAGCAGCCAAGAAGGACGGCGGGGAATCTATGGCTACACCTTC	CASSQEGRRGIYGYTF
-	TRBD2	TRBV27	TRBJ2-7	TGTGCCAGCAGTGACGGGCCTAGCGGGGCGGGTGAGCAGTACTTC	CASSDGPSGAGEQYF
once	TRBD2	TRBV29-1	TRBJ2-5	TGCAGCTCCCGCGGGACTAGCGGGCTCCTGCCCCAAGAGACCCAGTACTTC	CSSRGTSGLLPQETQYF
-	-	TRBV25-1	TRBJ1-1	TGTGCCACCACGCCGGGAGGCGGACTCAACACTGAAGCTTTCTTT	CATTPGGGLNTEAFF
few	-	TRBV25-1	TRBJ2-7	TGTGCCAGCGAGTGGGGTTTAGGGGCTACCTACGAGCAGTACTTC	CASEWGLGATYEQYF
-	-	TRBV27	TRBJ2-4	TGTGCCAGCAGTTCAAAAAACATTCAGTACTTC	CASSSKNIQYF
-	TRBD2	TRBV6-1	TRBJ2-3	TGTGCCAGCGCCCTTAGCGGGAGGACAGGAGATACGCAGTATTTT	CASALSGRTGDTQYF
once	TRBD1	TRBV27	TRBJ1-5	TGTGCCAGCACGGACAGGGGAGATCATCAGCCCCAGCATTTT	CASTDRGDHQPQHF
-	TRBD1	TRBV7-9	TRBJ2-7	TGTGCCAGCAGCTTGTTGACAGGGGGATCCTACGAGCAGTACTTC	CASSLLTGGSYEQYF
-	-	TRBV18	TRBJ2-2	TGTGCCAGCTCACCGGAATATAGCGGAACGAACACCGGGGAGCTGTTTTTT	CASSPEYSGTNTGELFF
few	TRBD2	TRBV11-3	TRBJ2-2	TGTGCCAGCAGCCGCGCTAGCGGGGGGGCGGACACCGGGGAGCTGTTTTTT	CASSRASGGADTGELFF
-	-	TRBV6-5	TRBJ2-7	TGTGCCAGCAGTTCCCGGGACTCCCAAGACGAGCAGTACTTC	CASSSRDSQDEQYF
-	-	TRBV5-6	TRBJ2-6	TGTGCCAGCAGCTTGCAGGGAGGATCTGGGGCCAACGTCCTGACTTTC	CASSLQGGSGANVLTF
-	-	TRBV28	TRBJ1-1	TGTGCCAGCATTCCCGGGACACTCCTCGCCGCTGAAGCTTTCTTT	CASIPGTLLAAEAFF
-	-	TRBV7-3	TRBJ2-2	TGTGCCAGCAGCTACAGGGCTACCGGGGAGCTGTTTTTT	CASSYRATGELFF
-	-	TRBV7-8	TRBJ1-6	TGTGCCAGCAGCCTCCAGGGATTCTCCTATAATTCACCCCTCCACTTT	CASSLQGFSYNSPLHF
-	-	TRBV11-2	TRBJ2-1	TGTGCCAGCAGGTCTCCGGGACTCTACCCCAATGAGCAGTTCTTC	CASRSPGLYPNEQFF
-	TRBD2	TRBV9	TRBJ2-5	TGTGCCAGCAGCGTAATAGCGACTAGCGGGGGCCAAGAGACCCAGTACTTC	CASSVIATSGGQETQYF
-	-	TRBV5-4	TRBJ1-1	TGTGCCAGCAGCATTGACAGGAACACTGAAGCTTTCTTT	CASSIDRNTEAFF
-	TRBD1	TRBV28	TRBJ2-7	TGTGCCAGCAGCACCGCCGGACAGGGAGCCTACGAGCAGTACTTC	CASSTAGQGAYEQYF
once	-	TRBV10-3	TRBJ2-7	TGTGCCGCCTCGTTAGGTCAGCGAGAGAACGAGCAGTACTTC	CAASLGQRENEQYF
few	TRBD1	TRBV5-1	TRBJ2-7	TGCGCCAGCAGCTTACCGGGACAGGGGTCCCACGAGCAGTACTTC	CASSLPGQGSHEQYF
-	TRBD2	TRBV5-8	TRBJ2-3	TGTGCCAGCAGCTACCGGCGGGGGGGGTTTGATACGCAGTATTTT	CASSYRRGGFDTQYF
-	-	TRBV7-3	TRBJ2-3	TGTGCCAGCAGCTTATGGGGGGAATTGGGCACAGATACGCAGTATTTT	CASSLWGELGTDTQYF
-	TRBD2	TRBV10-3	TRBJ2-5	TGTGCCATCCGGACTAGCGAGTACCAAGAGACCCAGTACTTC	CAIRTSEYQETQYF
-	-	TRBV6-1	TRBJ2-7	TGTGCCAGCAGTGACAGGGGAGACGACGAGCAGTACTTC	CASSDRGDDEQYF
-	TRBD2	TRBV6-5	TRBJ2-1	TGTGCCAGCAGTTTTGGCGGGAGCGGGAATGAGCAGTTCTTC	CASSFGGSGNEQFF
-	TRBD2	TRBV29-1	TRBJ2-7	TGCAGCGTTCAGCGGACTAGAGAAAGCGAGCAGTACTTC	CSVQRTRESEQYF
-	-	TRBV5-1	TRBJ1-1	TGCGCCAGCAGCTTGGCAGTGAACACTGAAGCTTTCTTT	CASSLAVNTEAFF
-	-	TRBV2	TRBJ2-7	TGTGCCAGCAGTGTTGGGACATCCAGTTCGGGGCAGTACTTC	CASSVGTSSSGQYF
-	-	TRBV5-4	TRBJ2-7	TGTGCCAGCAGCTTGCAGGGGCGAAATCTCTACGAGCAGTACTTC	CASSLQGRNLYEQYF